The rows below give T cell receptor beta chains drawn from one sample of a study of vaccination effects on CD4 cells after COVID-19. Produced via immunoSEQ multiplex PCR; TCRdb's table is partial and in-frame only. Found here are 55,000 to 65,000 clones, roughly 80% of them singletons; the top ten hold about 2.7%. Their cognate antigens are unknown. Sequences were derived from CD4+ T cells from PBMCs cultured with HCoV-229E spike peptides, sampled before COVID-19 vaccination. The receptors derive from a human donor who received a COVID-19 vaccine. The CDR3 runs from the conserved cysteine through the conserved F or W. D genes are given only for firm matches. A clone size is listed for some rows: how often the clone was seen (once, few, many), or a class if it is expanded.

V	size	J	D	DNA	CDR3
TRBV24-1	.	TRBJ1-4	TRBD1	TGTGCCACCAGTGATGACAGGGGTACTAATGAAAAACTGTTTTTT	CATSDDRGTNEKLFF
TRBV18	.	TRBJ1-6	.	TGTGCCAGCTCACCACCTAGCGCTATGGGAACCCTCCACTTT	CASSPPSAMGTLHF
TRBV5-1	.	TRBJ2-5	.	TGCGCCAGCAGCAGGTACCAAGAGACCCAGTACTTC	CASSRYQETQYF
TRBV9	once	TRBJ2-5	.	TGTGCCAGCAGCGTAGCAGCAGGCCAAGAGACCCAGTACTTC	CASSVAAGQETQYF
TRBV5-1	.	TRBJ1-4	.	TGCGCCAGCAGCTTCACGTCGGGGTCAACTAATGAAAAACTGTTTTTT	CASSFTSGSTNEKLFF
TRBV27	.	TRBJ2-1	.	TGTGCCAGCAGTTTGGTAGGGGCGACCCCTCAGGACGAGCAGTTCTTC	CASSLVGATPQDEQFF
TRBV29-1	.	TRBJ1-2	.	TGCAGCGTTGACAGGGGTAGCTATGGCTACACCTTC	CSVDRGSYGYTF
TRBV10-3	.	TRBJ2-2	.	TGTGCCATCAGTCCCGCTTCCGGGGAGCTGTTTTTT	CAISPASGELFF
TRBV7-8	.	TRBJ2-3	.	TGTGCCAGCAGCTTTCGGGACATCCTCACAGATACGCAGTATTTT	CASSFRDILTDTQYF
TRBV10-2	.	TRBJ2-2	.	TGCGCCAGCAGTGAGGGGAGGAGATTGGATACCGGGGAGCTGTTTTTT	CASSEGRRLDTGELFF
TRBV7-2	.	TRBJ2-3	.	TGTGCCAGCACCTTCTCCAGGGGCGGGCGCACAGATACGCAGTATTTT	CASTFSRGGRTDTQYF
TRBV18	once	TRBJ1-6	.	TGTGCCAGCTCACCAGCGGACAATAATTCACCCCTCCACTTT	CASSPADNNSPLHF
TRBV5-1	.	TRBJ1-4	.	TGCGCCAGCAGCTTGTATGGGGATGAAAAACTGTTTTTT	CASSLYGDEKLFF
TRBV3-1/TRBV3-2	.	TRBJ1-2	.	TGTGCCAGCAGCCCCGTCGGGCAGGTTCTCTACACCTTC	CASSPVGQVLYTF
TRBV3-1/TRBV3-2	.	TRBJ2-4	.	TGTGCCAGCAGCCAAGATCACGAGAAAAACATTCAGTACTTC	CASSQDHEKNIQYF
TRBV19	.	TRBJ1-4	.	TGTGCCAGTGGTAGGGCAACTAATGAAAAACTGTTTTTT	CASGRATNEKLFF
TRBV30	once	TRBJ1-5	.	TGTGCCTGGAGTGGGCAGGGAAACAATCAGCCCCAGCATTTT	CAWSGQGNNQPQHF
TRBV30	.	TRBJ2-4	.	TGTGCCTGGAGGGGGGTAGGCATTCAGTACTTC	CAWRGVGIQYF
TRBV30	.	TRBJ1-5	.	TGTGCCTGGAGCCGAGGGGGTTTTGTGAGCAATCAGCCCCAGCATTTT	CAWSRGGFVSNQPQHF
TRBV9	.	TRBJ2-1	.	TGTGCCAGCAGCCCAAACTTTTTAAAGAGCCTCAATGAGCAGTTCTTC	CASSPNFLKSLNEQFF
TRBV6-6	.	TRBJ1-4	TRBD1	TGTGCCAGCAGGGACGGACAGGGGCTCAATGAAAAACTGTTTTTT	CASRDGQGLNEKLFF
TRBV6-5	once	TRBJ2-3	.	TGTGCCAGCAGTTATTACGGGGAAGACGTAGATACGCAGTATTTT	CASSYYGEDVDTQYF
TRBV19	.	TRBJ2-1	.	TGTGCCAGTAGTCCCCGCCAGAATGAGCAGTTCTTC	CASSPRQNEQFF
TRBV5-1	once	TRBJ2-3	TRBD2	TGCGCCAGCAGCCAACCAAGCGGGGGGGGCACAGATACGCAGTATTTT	CASSQPSGGGTDTQYF
TRBV24-1	.	TRBJ2-5	.	TGTGCCACCAGTGACCGACTAGGGGCAGAGACCCAGTACTTC	CATSDRLGAETQYF
TRBV19	once	TRBJ1-6	.	TGTGCCAGTCGGTTAGCCTATAATTCACCCCTCCACTTT	CASRLAYNSPLHF
TRBV6-5	.	TRBJ2-5	.	TGTGCCAGCTGGACATTGGAGACCCAGTACTTC	CASWTLETQYF
TRBV24-1	.	TRBJ1-1	TRBD1	TGTGCCACCAGTGACACAGGGGGCAGGGACACTGAAGCTTTCTTT	CATSDTGGRDTEAFF
TRBV5-6	.	TRBJ1-1	.	TGTGCCAGCAGCTTGGAAGCGAGGGGTGAAGCTTTCTTT	CASSLEARGEAFF
TRBV4-3	.	TRBJ2-6	TRBD2	TGCGCCAGCAGCTCACTAGCGGGGGGCGCCTCTGGGGCCAACGTCCTGACTTTC	CASSSLAGGASGANVLTF
TRBV5-5	few	TRBJ2-6	.	TGTGCCAGCAGCTTGGGCGGGTTTACCAACGTCCTGACTTTC	CASSLGGFTNVLTF
TRBV5-1	.	TRBJ2-2	.	TGCGCCAGCAGCGGGGGGGCAGGGATCACCGGGGAGCTGTTTTTT	CASSGGAGITGELFF
TRBV6-5	.	TRBJ1-2	.	TGTGCCAGCAGCCCACACCTAGCCATTAACTATGGCTACACCTTC	CASSPHLAINYGYTF
TRBV12-5	.	TRBJ2-3	.	TGTGCTAGTGGTTTGGAGATCGGGACGCCTGGCATAGCAGATACGCAGTATTTT	CASGLEIGTPGIADTQYF
TRBV7-3	.	TRBJ2-1	TRBD2	TGTGCCAGCAGGTCGGGGGGAACCTCCTACAATGAGCAGTTCTTC	CASRSGGTSYNEQFF
TRBV19	.	TRBJ2-5	.	TGTGCCACGGGGCAGCCGCCGCAAGAGACCCAGTACTTC	CATGQPPQETQYF
TRBV14	.	TRBJ2-2	.	TGTGCCAGCAGACGCCGGATTATCGACGGGGAGCTGTTTTTT	CASRRRIIDGELFF